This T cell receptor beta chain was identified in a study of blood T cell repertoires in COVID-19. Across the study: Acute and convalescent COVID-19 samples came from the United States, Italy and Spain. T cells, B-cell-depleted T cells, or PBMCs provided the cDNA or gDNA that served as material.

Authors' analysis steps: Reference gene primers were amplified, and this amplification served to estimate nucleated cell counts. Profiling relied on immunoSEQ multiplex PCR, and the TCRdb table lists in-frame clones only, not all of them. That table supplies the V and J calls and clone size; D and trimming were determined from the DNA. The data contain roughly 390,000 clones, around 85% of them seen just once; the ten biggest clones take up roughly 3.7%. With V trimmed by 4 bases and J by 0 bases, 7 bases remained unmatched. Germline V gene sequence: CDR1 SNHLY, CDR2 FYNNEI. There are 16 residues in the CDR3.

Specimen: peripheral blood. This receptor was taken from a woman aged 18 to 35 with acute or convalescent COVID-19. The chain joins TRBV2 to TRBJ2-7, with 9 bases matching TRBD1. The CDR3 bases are TGTGCCAGCAGTGGACGACAGGGGGTTCCCTCCTACGAGCAGTACTTC. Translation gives CASSGRQGVPSYEQYF.